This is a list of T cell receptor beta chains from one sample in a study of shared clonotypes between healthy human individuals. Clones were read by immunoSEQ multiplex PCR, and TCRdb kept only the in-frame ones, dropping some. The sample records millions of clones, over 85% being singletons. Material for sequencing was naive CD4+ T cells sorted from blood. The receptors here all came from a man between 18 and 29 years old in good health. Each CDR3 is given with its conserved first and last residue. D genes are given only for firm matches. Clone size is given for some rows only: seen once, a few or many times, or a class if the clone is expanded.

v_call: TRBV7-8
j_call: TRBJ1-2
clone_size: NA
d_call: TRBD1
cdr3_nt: TGTGCCAGCAGCCTCTCGACAGGGGCCTTAAACTATGGCTACACCTTC
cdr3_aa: CASSLSTGALNYGYTF

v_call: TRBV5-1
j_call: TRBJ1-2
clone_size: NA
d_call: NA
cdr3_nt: TGCGCCAGCAGCTTGGGCTGGGGCTATGGCTACACCTTC
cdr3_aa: CASSLGWGYGYTF

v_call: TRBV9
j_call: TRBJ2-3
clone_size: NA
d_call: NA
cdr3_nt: TGTGCCAGCAGCGTAGAAGGCGTGGGCGCAGATACGCAGTATTTT
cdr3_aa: CASSVEGVGADTQYF

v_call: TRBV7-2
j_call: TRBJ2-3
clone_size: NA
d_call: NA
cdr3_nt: TGTGCCAGCAGCTTTGGAGGACGAGATACGCAGTATTTT
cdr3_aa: CASSFGGRDTQYF

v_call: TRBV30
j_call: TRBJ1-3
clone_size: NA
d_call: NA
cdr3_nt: TGTGCCTGGAGTGTACCGACAGGAGTTCCCAAAAACACCATATATTTT
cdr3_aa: CAWSVPTGVPKNTIYF

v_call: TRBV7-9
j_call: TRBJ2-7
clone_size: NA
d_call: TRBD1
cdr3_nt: TGTGCCAGCAGCTTAGGGGACAGGATACTCTCCTACGAGCAGTACTTC
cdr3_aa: CASSLGDRILSYEQYF

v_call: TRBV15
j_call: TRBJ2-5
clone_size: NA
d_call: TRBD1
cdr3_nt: TGTGCCACCAGCAGAGGAGGGGGCGGAGAGACCCAGTACTTC
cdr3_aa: CATSRGGGGETQYF

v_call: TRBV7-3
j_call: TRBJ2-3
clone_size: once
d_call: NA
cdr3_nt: TGTGCCAGCAGCCTCGGATTGTCTAGCACAGATACGCAGTATTTT
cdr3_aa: CASSLGLSSTDTQYF

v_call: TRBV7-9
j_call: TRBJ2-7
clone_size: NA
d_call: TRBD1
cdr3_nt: TGTGCCAGCAGCCCTTCGACGGGGACAGGGTCACAGTACTTC
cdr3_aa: CASSPSTGTGSQYF

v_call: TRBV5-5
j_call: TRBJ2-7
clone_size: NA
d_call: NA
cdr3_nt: TGTGCCAGCAGCTTTCGGGCGGGGAGAGGTACGGAGCAGTACTTC
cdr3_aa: CASSFRAGRGTEQYF

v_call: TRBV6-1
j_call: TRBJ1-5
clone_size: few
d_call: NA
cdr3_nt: TGTGCCAGCAGTCTGGACAATAGCAATCAGCCCCAGCATTTT
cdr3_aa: CASSLDNSNQPQHF

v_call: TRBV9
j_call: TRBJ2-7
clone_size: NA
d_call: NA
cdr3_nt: TGTGCCAGCAGCGTAGATGGGTACGAGCAGTACTTC
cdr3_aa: CASSVDGYEQYF

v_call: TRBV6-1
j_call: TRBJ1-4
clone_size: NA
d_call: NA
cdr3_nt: TGTGCCAGCAGTGAACCTCCTAGGTTTATTGGAAAACTGTTTTTT
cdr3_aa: CASSEPPRFIGKLFF

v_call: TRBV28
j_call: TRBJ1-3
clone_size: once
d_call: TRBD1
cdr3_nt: TGTGCCAGCCGAGGACAGGGGGAGGGAAACACCATATATTTT
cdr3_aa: CASRGQGEGNTIYF

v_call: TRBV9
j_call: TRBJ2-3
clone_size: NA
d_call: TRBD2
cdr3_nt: TGTGCCAGCAGCCCAGGGGAGCGGGGGGGGAGAAGCACAGATACGCAGTATTTT
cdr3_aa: CASSPGERGGRSTDTQYF

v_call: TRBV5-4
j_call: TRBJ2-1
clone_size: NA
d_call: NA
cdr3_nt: TGTGCCAGCAGCTTGGAACTAGACAATGAGCAGTTCTTC
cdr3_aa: CASSLELDNEQFF

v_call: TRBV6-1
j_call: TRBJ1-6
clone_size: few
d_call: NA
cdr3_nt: TGTGCCAGCAGTGAGCAGAATTCACCCCTCCACTTT
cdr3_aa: CASSEQNSPLHF

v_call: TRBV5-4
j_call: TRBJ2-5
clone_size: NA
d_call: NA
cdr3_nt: TGTGCCAGCAGCTTGGAGGGGGGCCAAGAGACCCAGTACTTC
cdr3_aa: CASSLEGGQETQYF

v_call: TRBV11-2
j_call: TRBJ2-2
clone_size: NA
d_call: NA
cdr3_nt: TGTGCCAGCAGCCCCGGGGTGGAGGGCACCGGGGAGCTGTTTTTT
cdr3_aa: CASSPGVEGTGELFF

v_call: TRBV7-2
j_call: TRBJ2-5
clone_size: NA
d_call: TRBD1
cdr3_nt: TGTGCCAGCAGTCCCACAGGGGGCGCAGAGACCCAGTACTTC
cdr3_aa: CASSPTGGAETQYF

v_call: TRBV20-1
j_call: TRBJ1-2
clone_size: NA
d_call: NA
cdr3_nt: TGCAGTGCCTCCGGGGTCTGGAGCTACACCTTC
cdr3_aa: CSASGVWSYTF

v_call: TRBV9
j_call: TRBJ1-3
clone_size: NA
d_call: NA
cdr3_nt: TGTGCCAGCAGCAACGGGGTTTCTGGAAACACCATATATTTT
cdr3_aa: CASSNGVSGNTIYF

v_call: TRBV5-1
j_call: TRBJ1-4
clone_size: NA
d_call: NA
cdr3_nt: TGCGCCAGCAGCATTACGGCGGCTAATGAAAAACTGTTTTTT
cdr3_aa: CASSITAANEKLFF

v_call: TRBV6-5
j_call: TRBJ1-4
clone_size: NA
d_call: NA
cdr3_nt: TGTGCCAGCAGCGACAGGCGGAATGAAAAACTGTTTTTT
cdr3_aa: CASSDRRNEKLFF

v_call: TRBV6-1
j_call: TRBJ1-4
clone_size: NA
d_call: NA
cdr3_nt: TGTGCCAGCAGGGAGACAGTAGTGAATGAAAAACTGTTTTTT
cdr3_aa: CASRETVVNEKLFF

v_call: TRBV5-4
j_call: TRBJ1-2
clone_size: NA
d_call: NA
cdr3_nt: TGTGCCAGCAGACCCGGTGGGGCTAACTATGGCTACACCTTC
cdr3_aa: CASRPGGANYGYTF

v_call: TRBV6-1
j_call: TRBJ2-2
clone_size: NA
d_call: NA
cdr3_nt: TGTGCCAGCAGTGAGAGGTCAGGGTCCAGAGGGGAGCTGTTTTTT
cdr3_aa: CASSERSGSRGELFF

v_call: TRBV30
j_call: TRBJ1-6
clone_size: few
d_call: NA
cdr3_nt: TGTGCCTGGACGACAGGAAGGTCACCCCTCCACTTT
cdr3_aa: CAWTTGRSPLHF

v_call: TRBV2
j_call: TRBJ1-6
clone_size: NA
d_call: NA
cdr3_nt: TGTGCCAGCAGCTTAGGGCAGGGCCACTCACCCCTCCACTTT
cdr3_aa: CASSLGQGHSPLHF

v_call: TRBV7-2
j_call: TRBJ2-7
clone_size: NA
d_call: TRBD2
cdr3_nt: TGTGCCAGCAGCCCGAGCGGGAGTAGCTACGAGCAGTACTTC
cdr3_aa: CASSPSGSSYEQYF

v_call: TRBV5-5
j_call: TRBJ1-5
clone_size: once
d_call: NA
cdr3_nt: TGTGCCAGCAGCTTGGGGGCCAGGAAGGGCGAACAGCCCCAGCATTTT
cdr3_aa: CASSLGARKGEQPQHF

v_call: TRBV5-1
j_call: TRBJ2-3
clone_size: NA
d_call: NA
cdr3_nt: TGCGCCAGCAGCGCGAACACAGATACGCAGTATTTT
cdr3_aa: CASSANTDTQYF

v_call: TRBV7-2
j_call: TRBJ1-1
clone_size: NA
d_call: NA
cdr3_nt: TGTGCCAGCAGCCTGGACAGATCGACTGAAGCTTTCTTT
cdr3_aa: CASSLDRSTEAFF

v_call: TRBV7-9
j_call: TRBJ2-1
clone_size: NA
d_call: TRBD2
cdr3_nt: TGTGCCAGCAGCTTAGGGGAGGGAAATGAGCAGTTCTTC
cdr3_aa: CASSLGEGNEQFF

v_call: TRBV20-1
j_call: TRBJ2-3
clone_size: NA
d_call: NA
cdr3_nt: TGCAGTGCTCTCCGGACAGATACGCAGTATTTT
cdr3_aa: CSALRTDTQYF

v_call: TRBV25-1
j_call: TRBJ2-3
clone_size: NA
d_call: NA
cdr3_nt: TGTGCCAGCAGTGAATCATGGGGAACGACCACAGATACGCAGTATTTT
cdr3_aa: CASSESWGTTTDTQYF

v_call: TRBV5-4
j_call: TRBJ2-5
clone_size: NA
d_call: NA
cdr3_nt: TGTGCCAGCAGCTTGGCTTTGGGGCAGCAAGAGACCCAGTACTTC
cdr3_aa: CASSLALGQQETQYF

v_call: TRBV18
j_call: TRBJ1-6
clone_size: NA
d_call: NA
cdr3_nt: TGTGCCAGCTCACCAATACAAGGGTCGGGATATAATTCACCCCTCCACTTT
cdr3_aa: CASSPIQGSGYNSPLHF

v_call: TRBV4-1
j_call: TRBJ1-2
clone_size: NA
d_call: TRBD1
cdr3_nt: TGCGCCAGCAGCCAAGTTTGGCAGGGGGCATACGGCTACACCTTC
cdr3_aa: CASSQVWQGAYGYTF

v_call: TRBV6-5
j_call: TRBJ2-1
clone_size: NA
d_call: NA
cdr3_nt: TGTGCCAGCAGTTACTCGAGGGGGGGCTACAATGAGCAGTTCTTC
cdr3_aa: CASSYSRGGYNEQFF

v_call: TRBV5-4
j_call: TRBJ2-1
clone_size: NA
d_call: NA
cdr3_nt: TGTGCCAGCAGCTTCGGAGAATACAATGAGCAGTTCTTC
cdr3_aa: CASSFGEYNEQFF

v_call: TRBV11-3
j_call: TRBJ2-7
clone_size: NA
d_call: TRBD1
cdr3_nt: TGTGCCAGCAGCGGGACAGCCTCCTACGAGCAGTACTTC
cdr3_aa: CASSGTASYEQYF

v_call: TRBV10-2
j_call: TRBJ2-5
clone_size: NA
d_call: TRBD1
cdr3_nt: TGCGCCAGCAGTGGACAGGGCCAAGAGACCCAGTACTTC
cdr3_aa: CASSGQGQETQYF

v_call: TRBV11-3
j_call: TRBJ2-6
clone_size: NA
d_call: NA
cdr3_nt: TGTGCCAGCAGACCCTCTGGGGCCAACGTCCTGACTTTC
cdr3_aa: CASRPSGANVLTF

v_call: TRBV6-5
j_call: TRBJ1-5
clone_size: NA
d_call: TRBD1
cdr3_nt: TGTGCCAGCAGGGGACAGGGAGGCAATCAGCCCCAGCATTTT
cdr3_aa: CASRGQGGNQPQHF

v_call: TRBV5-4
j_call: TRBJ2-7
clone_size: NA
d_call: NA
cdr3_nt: TGTGCCAGCAGCCTAGACCCGTGGAGCTCCTACGAGCAGTACTTC
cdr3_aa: CASSLDPWSSYEQYF

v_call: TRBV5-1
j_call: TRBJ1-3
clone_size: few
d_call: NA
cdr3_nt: TGCGCCAGCAGCCCCGGGGCCGACAGTCGCTCTGGAAACACCATATATTTT
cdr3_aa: CASSPGADSRSGNTIYF

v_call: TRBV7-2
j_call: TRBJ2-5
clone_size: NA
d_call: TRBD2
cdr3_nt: TGTGCCAGCAGCTCTAGCGGGAGGATCCAAGAGACCCAGTACTTC
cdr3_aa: CASSSSGRIQETQYF

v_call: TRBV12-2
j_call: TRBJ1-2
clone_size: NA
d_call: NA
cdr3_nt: TGTGCAAGTCGCCGTTTTAGACAGTATAGGGAAAACGGCTACACCTTC
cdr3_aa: CASRRFRQYRENGYTF

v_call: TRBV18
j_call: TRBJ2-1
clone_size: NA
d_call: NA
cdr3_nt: TGTGCCAGCTCACCACCGACTACCCCCGCGGGTGAGCAGTTCTTC
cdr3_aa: CASSPPTTPAGEQFF

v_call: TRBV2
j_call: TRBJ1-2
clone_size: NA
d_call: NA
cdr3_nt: TGTGCCAGCAGCCCCGGCACCCCGGGGGGCTACACCTTC
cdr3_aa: CASSPGTPGGYTF

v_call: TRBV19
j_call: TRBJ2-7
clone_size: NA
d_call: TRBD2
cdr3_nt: TGTGCCACCAAGAGACTAGCGGGGAACTACGAGCAGTACTTC
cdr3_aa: CATKRLAGNYEQYF

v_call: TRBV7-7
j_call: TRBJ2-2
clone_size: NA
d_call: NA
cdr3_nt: TGTGCTAGCAGATCAAAAACGGAAGACGGGCTCAAGATGAACACCGGGGAGCTGTTTTTT
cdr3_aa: CASRSKTEDGLKMNTGELFF

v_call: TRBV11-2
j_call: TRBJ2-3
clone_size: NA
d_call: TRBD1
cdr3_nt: TGTGCCAGCAACTACCTAAGGATGGGGACAGGGGACGCAGATACGCAGTATTTT
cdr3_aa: CASNYLRMGTGDADTQYF